This TCR beta chain was obtained from a study of spatial heterogeneity in lung cancer. Study results and limitations: Expanded intratumoral alpha and beta TCR counts tracked tumor mutation counts.

The CDR3 length is 13 residues. V gave up 0 bases and J gave up 7 bases, with 10 bases separating them. Germline CDR1 reads LNHNV; CDR2 reads YYDKDF (reference sequence). Points on this clonotype: What it recognizes is unknown.

Noted time point: sample taken at primary tumor resection. The presence of a unique molecular identifier marked each TCR cDNA molecule. One entry per CDR3 protein results from TCRdb running MiXCR on the 5' RACE reads. The table shows about 100,000 distinct CDR3 sequences, with 3.5% to 5% occurring only once. The receptor was isolated from a male donor with early-stage non-small cell lung cancer. V usage is TRBV15 and J usage is TRBJ2-7, with a tentative D call TRBD2 (6 bases). The sequences come from lung tumor tissue, collected at surgery. The CDR3 sequence is CATSRDQRGEQYF. Written as DNA, the CDR3 is TGTGCCACCAGCAGAGATCAACGGGGGGAGCAGTACTTC.